These T cell receptor beta chains were read from a single sample in a study of T cell repertoires in cytomegalovirus infection. What these receptors recognize is not known. TCRdb independently ran MiXCR on the reads; one entry per CDR3 protein. The repertoire consists of about 920,000 distinct CDR3 sequences, with under 40% occurring once and the leading ten covering 13%. This sample comprised cultured CD8+ T cells from PBMCs, obtained from culture after CMV antigen stimulation. These receptors were taken from a human donor in good health (CMV status not recorded). Some clones in this sample may be carry-over from other donors' samples. Both conserved end residues are part of each CDR3. The order of the fields is CDR3 length, J gene, V gene, clone size, D gene, CDR3 protein, CDR3 DNA. A D gene is named only where the DNA matches it firmly. Expanded clones get a size class; other rows say once, few or many, or leave the size out.

>13|TRBJ2-1|TRBV28|many|TRBD1
CASSLGRGNEQFF
TGTGCTAGCAGCCTAGGCAGGGGGAATGAGCAGTTCTTC
>19|TRBJ2-3|TRBV12-5|NA|NA
CASGFLLDGVLLSTDTQYF
TGTGCTAGTGGTTTTCTTCTGGACGGAGTCTTGCTTAGCACAGATACGCAGTATTTT
>14|TRBJ1-1|TRBV12-5|NA|TRBD1
CASGLGTGSTEAFF
TGTGCTAGTGGTTTAGGGACAGGGAGCACTGAAGCTTTCTTT
>15|TRBJ1-2|TRBV12-3/TRBV12-4|few|NA
CASSFPGTGIDGYTF
TGTGCCAGCAGTTTCCCCGGGACGGGGATAGACGGCTACACCTTC
>14|TRBJ1-2|TRBV7-6|few|TRBD1
CASKPEGADYGYTF
TGTGCCAGCAAGCCAGAGGGGGCGGATTATGGCTACACCTTC
>13|TRBJ1-2|TRBV7-2|few|NA
CASSFGDRWGYTF
TGTGCCAGCAGCTTTGGTGACAGATGGGGCTACACCTTC
>11|TRBJ2-1|TRBV20-1|NA|NA
CSAIRGHEQFF
TGCAGTGCTATTCGCGGGCATGAGCAGTTCTTC
>15|TRBJ1-5|TRBV19|NA|TRBD1
CASEQGARDNQPQHF
TGTGCCAGTGAGCAGGGGGCGAGAGACAATCAGCCCCAGCATTTT
>14|TRBJ2-7|TRBV6-5|NA|NA
CASRSLFDGDEQYF
TGTGCCAGCAGATCCCTTTTCGATGGGGACGAGCAGTACTTC
>14|TRBJ2-2|TRBV7-9|many|NA
CASSPRQSTGELFF
TGTGCCAGCAGCCCTCGGCAATCCACCGGGGAGCTGTTTTTT
>14|TRBJ2-3|TRBV7-9|NA|NA
CASSLVRDSDTQYF
TGTGCCAGCAGCTTAGTGAGGGACTCAGATACGCAGTATTTT
>14|TRBJ1-1|TRBV4-2|few|NA
CASSGVWGRTEAFF
TGTGCCAGCAGCGGAGTATGGGGGAGAACTGAAGCTTTCTTT
>14|TRBJ2-1|TRBV6-8|NA|NA
CASSYTASYNEQFF
TGTGCCAGCAGCTACACCGCATCCTACAATGAGCAGTTCTTC
>15|TRBJ1-6|TRBV4-1|few|TRBD1
CASSQGQGAASPLHF
TGCGCCAGCAGCCAAGGACAGGGGGCAGCTTCACCCCTCCACTTT
>14|TRBJ1-2|TRBV4-2|NA|TRBD1
CASSQDLQGDGYTF
TGTGCCAGCAGCCAAGATCTTCAGGGGGATGGCTACACCTTC
>16|TRBJ1-1|TRBV28|few|NA
CASSFWGGEGNTEAFF
TGTGCCAGCAGTTTTTGGGGGGGCGAGGGGAACACTGAAGCTTTCTTT
>17|TRBJ1-2|TRBV9|NA|TRBD1
CASSVDEGDRQLGGYTF
TGTGCCAGCAGCGTAGACGAAGGGGACAGGCAGCTGGGTGGCTACACCTTC
>13|TRBJ2-3|TRBV29-1|NA|TRBD1
CSVEGRGLYTQYF
TGCAGCGTTGAAGGCAGGGGGCTTTATACGCAGTATTTT
>16|TRBJ1-2|TRBV7-2|few|TRBD1
CASSLASGTGVHGYTF
TGTGCCAGCAGCTTAGCATCCGGGACAGGGGTTCATGGCTACACCTTC
>15|TRBJ2-1|TRBV7-9|NA|NA
CASSLGGALWDEQFF
TGTGCCAGCAGCTTAGGGGGGGCCCTTTGGGATGAGCAGTTCTTC
>12|TRBJ1-2|TRBV7-9|NA|NA
CASGGAGFSYTF
TGTGCCAGCGGTGGGGCCGGATTCAGCTACACCTTC
>16|TRBJ2-1|TRBV6-5|once|TRBD2
CASSYSSGESYNEQFF
TGTGCCAGCAGTTACTCGAGCGGGGAGTCCTACAATGAGCAGTTCTTC
>16|TRBJ1-6|TRBV7-9|many|NA
CASSRQPPTYNSPLHF
TGTGCCAGCAGCCGACAGCCTCCTACCTATAATTCACCCCTCCACTTT
>14|TRBJ2-1|TRBV4-1|once|NA
CASSQDRRPGEQFF
TGCGCCAGCAGCCAAGATCGCCGTCCTGGGGAGCAGTTCTTC
>16|TRBJ2-1|TRBV7-6|few|TRBD1
CASSLAGGQGAREQFF
TGTGCCAGCAGCTTAGCGGGCGGACAGGGGGCCAGGGAGCAGTTCTTC
>15|TRBJ2-1|TRBV9|NA|NA
CASSVATLLVNEQFF
TGTGCCAGCAGCGTAGCTACACTCCTGGTGAATGAGCAGTTCTTC
>14|TRBJ2-1|TRBV6-5|NA|NA
CASSSRTDWAEQFF
TGTGCCAGCAGTTCGAGAACCGACTGGGCTGAGCAGTTCTTC
>14|TRBJ2-2|TRBV7-9|medium-sized|NA
CASSFRANTGELFF
TGTGCCAGCAGCTTTAGAGCGAACACCGGGGAGCTGTTTTTT
>16|TRBJ1-1|TRBV27|NA|TRBD1
CASRPGTGGWGTEAFF
TGTGCCAGCAGACCCGGGACAGGGGGATGGGGTACTGAAGCTTTCTTT
>15|TRBJ1-1|TRBV10-3|NA|TRBD1
CAISIRTGRNTEAFF
TGTGCCATCTCCATCCGGACAGGGCGGAACACTGAAGCTTTCTTT
>15|TRBJ2-3|TRBV20-1|NA|NA
CSARDTREATDTQYF
TGCAGTGCTAGAGATACGAGAGAAGCGACAGATACGCAGTATTTT
>17|TRBJ1-2|TRBV5-6|NA|TRBD1
CASSPMTGSGLNYGYTF
TGTGCCAGCAGTCCAATGACAGGGAGCGGACTCAACTATGGCTACACCTTC
>18|TRBJ2-6|TRBV29-1|NA|NA
CSVEVVDSPTSGANVLTF
TGCAGCGTTGAAGTAGTGGACAGTCCCACCTCTGGGGCCAACGTCCTGACTTTC
>14|TRBJ1-5|TRBV27|NA|NA
CASSLGRGNQSQHF
TGTGCCAGCAGTTTAGGCAGGGGCAATCAGTCCCAGCATTTT
>20|TRBJ2-2|TRBV7-7|few|TRBD2
CASSFGPRASGGPNTGELFF
TGTGCTAGCAGCTTCGGACCCCGGGCTAGCGGGGGGCCTAACACCGGGGAGCTGTTTTTT
>14|TRBJ1-2|TRBV24-1|few|TRBD1
CATSETTGARSYTF
TGTGCCACCAGTGAAACTACAGGGGCCAGGAGCTACACCTTC
>15|TRBJ1-1|TRBV6-6|NA|NA
CASSYGTLEDTEAFF
TGTGCCAGCAGTTACGGGACCCTAGAGGACACTGAAGCTTTCTTT
>14|TRBJ2-5|TRBV7-9|few|NA
CASSLLRSQETQYF
TGTGCCAGCAGCTTACTCAGGAGCCAAGAGACCCAGTACTTC
>15|TRBJ1-2|TRBV27|NA|TRBD1
CASSLTRTGTYGYTF
TGTGCCAGCAGTTTAACCCGGACAGGCACCTATGGCTACACCTTC
>15|TRBJ1-1|TRBV6-5|NA|NA
CASSYSQGQYTEAFF
TGTGCCAGCAGTTACTCCCAGGGGCAGTACACTGAAGCCTTCTTT